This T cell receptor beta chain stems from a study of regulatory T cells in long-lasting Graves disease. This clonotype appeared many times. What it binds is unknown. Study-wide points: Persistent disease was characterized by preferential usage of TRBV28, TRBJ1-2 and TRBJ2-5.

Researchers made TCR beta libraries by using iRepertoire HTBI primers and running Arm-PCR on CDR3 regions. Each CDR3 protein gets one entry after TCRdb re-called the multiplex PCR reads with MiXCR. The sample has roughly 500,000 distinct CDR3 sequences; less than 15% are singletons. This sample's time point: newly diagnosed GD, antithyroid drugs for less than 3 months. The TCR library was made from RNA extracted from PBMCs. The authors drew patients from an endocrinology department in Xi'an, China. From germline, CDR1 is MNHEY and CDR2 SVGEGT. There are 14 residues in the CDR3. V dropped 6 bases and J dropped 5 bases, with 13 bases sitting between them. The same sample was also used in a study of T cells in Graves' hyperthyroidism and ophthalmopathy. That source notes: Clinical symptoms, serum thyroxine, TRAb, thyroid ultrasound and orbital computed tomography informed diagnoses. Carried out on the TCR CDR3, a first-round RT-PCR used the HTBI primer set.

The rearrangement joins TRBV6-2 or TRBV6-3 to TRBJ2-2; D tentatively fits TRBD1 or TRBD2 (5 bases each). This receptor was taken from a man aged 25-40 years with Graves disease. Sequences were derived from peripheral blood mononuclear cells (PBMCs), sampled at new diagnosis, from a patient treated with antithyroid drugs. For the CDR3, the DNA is TGTGCCAGCAGCCGGGACGGACGGACCGGGGAGCTGTTTTTT. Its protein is CASSRDGRTGELFF.